The clone carrying this TCR beta chain occurred a few times. Healthy bone marrow donors made up the donors. Trimming shortened V by 2 bases and J by 2 bases, and 11 bases separated the two germline ends. The CDR3 extends over 16 amino acids. CDR1 is SGHKS, CDR2 YYEKEE, per germline (reference sequence). The study ran its PCR with 60 Vbeta and 13 Jbeta primers. In the original analysis: A follow-up analysis tallied around 80 million unique TCR beta chains, some 11 million shared. The method was immunoSEQ multiplex PCR; TCRdb's version includes in-frame clones alone and lacks a portion of them. The DNA was the basis for D and trimming; V, J and clone size are from that table. The sample has about 170,000 clones, 70% to 90% seen once. The data stem from a study of cytomegalovirus exposure and HLA in healthy donors. Study context: An analysis done earlier identified 117 million unique TCR beta sequences from approximately 170 million T cells. In an early release, HLA-typed donors contributed tens of millions of unique TCR sequences.

This chain links TRBV5-5 with TRBJ2-6, with D possibly TRBD2 on 6 matching bases. The TCR originated in a woman in her late teens or twenties in good health and CMV-seronegative. The sequenced sample consisted of PBMCs. The CDR3 nucleotides are TGTGCCAGCAGCTTCCCCGGGGGTACTGGGGCCAACGTCCTGACTTTC. Amino acid sequence: CASSFPGGTGANVLTF.